This T cell receptor (beta chain) stems from a study of tissue T cells after allogeneic stem cell transplantation. Broader study findings: TCR repertoires tracked anatomic similarity, regardless of disease or transplant status. Which tissue TCRs were alloreactive or antigen-specific was not determined. Some clones might be persisting host cells. Tissue-detected TCR repertoire was only partly captured by blood and spleen T cells.

Sequencing of TCRbeta CDR3 at survey depth gave sequences and template counts. TCRdb's table, derived via immunoSEQ multiplex PCR, lists solely in-frame clones and lacks some. The sample lists about 50,000 clones, around 67% seen once, with about 0.77% in the top ten. CDR1 is LGHDT and CDR2 is YNNKQL in the germline V gene (reference sequence). CDR3 length: 16 residues. J gave up 2 bases and V 5 bases, and 3 bases lay outside the gene matches. About this clone: Its antigen is not identified. These gene names are mouse names. The sequenced fragment ends 1 residue before the CDR3 boundary, so the rest is inferred from the germline J gene.

Sequenced material: sorted cells pooled from one or two spleens. This TCR was sampled from a pool of C57BL/6 mice in good health. This chain uses TRBV4 with TRBJ2-2, with 12 bases that match TRBD2. Partial CDR3 DNA: TGTGCCAGCAGCCTTGGACTGGGGGGGAACACCGGGCAGCTCTAC. This codes for CASSLGLGGNTGQLY. The CDR3 in full is CASSLGLGGNTGQLYF. The variable domain in full, with the rest retrieved from reference TRBV4 and TRBJ2-2, is ETAVFQTPNYHVTQVGNEVSFNCKQTLGHDTMYWYKQDSKKLLKIMFSYNNKQLIVNETVPRRFSPQSSDKAHLNLRIKSVEPEDSAVYLCASSLGLGGNTGQLYFGEGSKLTVL.